These 10 T cell receptor beta chains share one sample of origin, sequenced in a study of blood T cell repertoires in COVID-19. Data came from immunoSEQ multiplex PCR; TCRdb stores just in-frame clones and leaves some out. The data show 110,000 to 150,000 clones, 84% seen once. The sample taken for sequencing was PBMCs or T cells enriched from blood (not recorded which). Receptors originate from a young woman who had been exposed to COVID-19.

This rearrangement joins TRBV28 to TRBJ1-5; D is unclear. Between the trimmed V and J ends, which lost 5 bases and 4 bases, there was a span of 21 bases. Germline loops: CDR1 MDHEN, CDR2 SYDVKM. The CDR3 totals 17 residues. CDR3 region: CASSLKPRGTWNQPQHF. In nucleotides, the CDR3 is TGTGCCAGCAGTCTCAAACCTCGGGGTACCTGGAATCAGCCCCAGCATTTT.

This clone has a single count. The gene calls are TRBV6-2 or TRBV6-3 and TRBJ2-5; the D gene is possibly TRBD2 (5 bases). V was cut by 0 bases and J by 4 bases, with 12 bases left in between. This CDR3 comprises 15 residues. CDR1 is MNHEY, CDR2 SVGEGT, per germline. The CDR3 sequence is CASSYSSETAETQYF. In DNA form, the CDR3 reads TGTGCCAGCAGTTACTCTAGCGAGACTGCAGAGACCCAGTACTTC.

CDR3 loop: CASSSTPVRTGELFF. In DNA form, the CDR3 reads TGTGCCAGCTCATCGACCCCGGTGCGGACCGGGGAGCTGTTTTTT. V gene TRBV18 combines with J gene TRBJ2-2; D gene uncertain. Per germline, CDR1 KGHSH and CDR2 LQKENI. V lost 5 bases to trimming and J lost 5 bases, with 15 bases between them. The CDR3 has 15 residues.

The V call is TRBV18, the J call TRBJ1-1, with no clear D. The CDR3 contains 16 residues. Germline V gene data show CDR1 as KGHSH and CDR2 as LQKENI. Trimming took 4 bases from V and 2 from J, leaving 17 bases between them. This chain's CDR3 is CASSRTVPGSNTEAFF. As DNA, the CDR3 is TGTGCCAGCTCACGCACCGTCCCGGGGTCCAACACTGAAGCTTTCTTT.

The chain combines TRBV28 with TRBJ2-1, with 12 bases that match TRBD2. Germline-derived CDR1 and CDR2 are MDHEN and SYDVKM. This CDR3 region has 16 residues. Trimming cost V 6 bases and J 1 base; bases outside gene matches: 4. The CDR3 protein is CASRNGLAGSYNEQFF. The DNA of the CDR3 is TGTGCCAGCAGAAACGGACTAGCGGGATCCTACAATGAGCAGTTCTTC.

The rearrangement links TRBV28 to TRBJ2-1, with 8 bases fitting TRBD1. Trimming cost V 2 bases and J 3 bases; bases outside gene matches: 6. This CDR3 has 16 amino acids. The germline CDR1 and CDR2 sequences are MDHEN and SYDVKM. Here the CDR3 reads CASSLPPGQVYNEQFF. The CDR3 nucleotides read TGTGCCAGCAGTTTACCACCGGGACAGGTCTACAATGAGCAGTTCTTC.

The CDR3 coding sequence is TGTGCCAGCACGGCGGGAGCGGGCGGGGAGCTGTTTTTT. As protein: CASTAGAGGELFF. The rearrangement joins TRBV12-3 or TRBV12-4 to TRBJ2-2, with TRBD2 matching over 7 bases. The CDR3 is made up of 13 amino acids. With 7 bases clipped from V and 7 bases from J, the junction kept 6 bases outside the gene matches.

The chain uses TRBV7-9 and TRBJ1-2, with TRBD1 matching over 7 bases. The germline gives CDR1 SEHNR, CDR2 FQNEAQ (reference sequence). CDR3 length: 17 residues. With V trimmed by 4 bases and J by 4 bases, 15 bases remained unmatched. The CDR3 here is CASSSRMTGIEAYGYTF. The CDR3 nucleotides are TGTGCCAGCAGCTCACGTATGACAGGGATTGAGGCCTATGGCTACACCTTC.

The V and J genes are TRBV30 and TRBJ1-6, with 7 bases fitting TRBD1. This CDR3 region has 13 residues. After removal of 4 bases from V and 5 bases from J, the junction contained 2 bases not matched to a gene. Germline V gene lookup returns CDR1 GTSNPN and CDR2 SVGIG (reference sequence). The CDR3 loop reads CAWKGTDNSPLHF. In DNA form, the CDR3 reads TGTGCCTGGAAGGGGACAGATAATTCACCCCTCCACTTT.

The rearrangement links TRBV6-5 to TRBJ1-2; D uncertain. CDR1 and CDR2 (germline): MNHEY, SVGAGI. The CDR3 totals 12 residues. V lost 6 bases, J lost 9 bases, and 14 bases lay in between. The CDR3 DNA is TGTGCCAGCAGAGGCCGGTACGGGAGCTACACCTTC. Its translation is CASRGRYGSYTF.